A single sample gave rise to the 32 T cell receptor beta chains below, sequenced in a study of T cell responses to AZD1222 COVID-19 vaccine. Data came from immunoSEQ multiplex PCR; TCRdb stores just in-frame clones and leaves some out. Of some 95,000 clones listed, roughly 86% are singletons. The sequences come from peripheral blood, collected on day 0 of MenACWY control vaccination. The receptor source for this set is an adult in good health.

The CDR3: CASSLGTGLLREALHF. The CDR3 bases are TGCGCCAGCAGCTTGGGGACAGGCCTCTTGAGGGAGGCCCTCCACTTT. The J gene is TRBJ1-6, the V gene TRBV5-1; 7 bases are shared with TRBD1. Trimming took 0 bases from V and 14 from J; bases not matched to a gene: 14. CDR1 SGHRS and CDR2 YFSETQ come from the germline V gene. This CDR3 contains 16 residues.

The chain is built from TRBV27 and TRBJ1-6; D is ambiguous. The V and J ends lost 8 bases and 3 bases respectively, with 8 bases between them. The CDR3 is 13 residues long. Germline CDR1 is MNHEY and CDR2 is SMNVEV (reference sequence). The CDR3 coding sequence is TGTGCCAGCTCGGGTCTCTATAATTCACCCCTCCACTTT. Translation: CASSGLYNSPLHF.

CDR3 in DNA: TGTGCCAGCAGCTCCCAGCCGTCTCGGGGGCACGGGGGCTACACCTTC. Translation gives CASSSQPSRGHGGYTF. This sequence joins TRBV7-3 and TRBJ1-2; a weak D match, TRBD1 (6 bases). Germline CDR1 SGHTA, CDR2 FQGTGA. The CDR3 has 16 amino acids. Trimming took off 4 bases at V and 8 bases at J, with 23 bases between the two ends.

The V and J genes are TRBV7-2 and TRBJ2-3, with 9 positions matching TRBD2. The length of the CDR3 is 16 residues. V lost 4 bases and J lost 5; bases outside the gene matches: 10. The V gene's germline CDR1 is SGHTA and CDR2 FQGNSA. CDR3: CASSSYGGGAIDTQYF. The CDR3, as DNA: TGTGCCAGCAGCTCCTACGGCGGGGGGGCCATAGATACGCAGTATTTT.

The J gene is TRBJ1-2, the V gene TRBV7-9; 9 bases map to TRBD1. Germline-derived CDR1 and CDR2 are SEHNR and FQNEAQ (reference sequence). V lost 7 bases to trimming and J lost 3 bases; unmatched junction nucleotides: 3. This CDR3 has 13 residues. The DNA for the CDR3 is TGTGCCAGCACCCGGACAGGGGACTATGGCTACACCTTC. It yields the protein CASTRTGDYGYTF.

The chain carries TRBV9 and TRBJ2-1, with 7 bases aligning to TRBD2. Looked up from germline, CDR1 is SGDLS and CDR2 is YYNGEE. The ends lost 3 bases at V and 8 bases at J; junction bases unmatched: 14. The length of the CDR3 is 16 residues. The CDR3, as DNA: TGTGCCAGCAGCGGACGACTGGGCGGGGGTCCGGATGAGCAGTTCTTC. Translating it yields CASSGRLGGGPDEQFF. Supplemented by reference TRBV9 and TRBJ2-1, the full variable domain reads DSGVTQTPKHLITATGQRVTLRCSPRSGDLSVYWYQQSLDQGLQFLIQYYNGEERAKGNILERFSAQQFPDLHSELNLSSLELGDSALYFCASSGRLGGGPDEQFFGPGTRLTVL.

J is TRBJ2-1 and V is TRBV3-1 (or the pseudogene TRBV3-2); no clear D. From germline, CDR1 is LGHDT and CDR2 YNNKEL (reference sequence). The CDR3 extends over 14 amino acids. Trimming left V 1 base short and J 4 bases short, with 8 bases between. This CDR3 reads CASSQGTLYNEQFF. The CDR3 nucleotides are TGTGCCAGCAGCCAAGGAACCTTATACAATGAGCAGTTCTTC.

V usage is TRBV7-9 and J usage is TRBJ2-3; D unresolved. CDR1 and CDR2 (germline): SEHNR, FQNEAQ (reference sequence). Trimming pared 0 bases from V and 6 bases from J, leaving 13 bases between. The CDR3 contains 15 residues. DNA for the CDR3: TGTGCCAGCAGCTTAGCAGGGAACCCTTGGGATACGCAGTATTTT. This translates into CASSLAGNPWDTQYF. Complete variable domain (other parts from reference TRBV7-9 and TRBJ2-3): DTGVSQNPRHKITKRGQNVTFRCDPISEHNRLYWYRQTLGQGPEFLTYFQNEAQLEKSRLLSDRFSAERPKGSFSTLEIQRTEQGDSAMYLCASSLAGNPWDTQYFGPGTRLTVL.

The gene calls are TRBV4-3 and TRBJ2-3; the D is unclear. This CDR3 is built from 15 residues. CDR1 and CDR2 from the germline V gene are LGHNA and YSLEER. V lost 5 bases and J 5 bases, leaving 17 bases between the germline ends. CDR3 amino acids: CASSEVATQGDTQYF. The CDR3 DNA sequence: TGCGCCAGCAGCGAAGTGGCTACGCAAGGAGATACGCAGTATTTT.

V is TRBV7-2 and J is TRBJ2-3; D not resolved. CDR3 length: 13 amino acids. Per germline, CDR1 SGHTA and CDR2 FQGNSA. V was pared by 1 base and J by 6 bases, with 8 bases between. The chain's CDR3 is CASSLDPADTQYF. In nucleotides, the CDR3 is TGTGCCAGCAGCTTAGACCCGGCCGATACGCAGTATTTT.

The V gene is TRBV12-3 or TRBV12-4, the J gene TRBJ1-2, with TRBD1 identical over 9 bases. The CDR3 consists of 12 residues. J lost 8 bases, V lost 5 bases, and 3 bases had no gene match. The CDR3 sequence: CASSPGQGGYTF. In nucleotides, the CDR3 is TGTGCCAGCAGTCCCGGACAGGGGGGCTACACCTTC.

The chain employs TRBV11-1 and TRBJ2-7; D is undetermined. In germline, CDR1 is SGHAT, CDR2 FQDESV (reference sequence). Trimming pared 5 bases from V and 7 bases from J, leaving 6 bases between. The CDR3 is 10 amino acids. The DNA for the CDR3 is TGTGCCAGCAGCGGTGGAGAGCAGTACTTC. Its translation: CASSGGEQYF.

This rearrangement joins TRBV19 to TRBJ2-7; 10 bases match TRBD1. This CDR3 is built from 15 residues. The V gene's germline CDR1 is LNHDA and CDR2 SQIVND (reference sequence). With 5 bases clipped from V and 3 bases from J, the junction kept 7 bases outside the gene matches. CDR3 sequence reads: CASSSAGTGVYEQYF. CDR3 DNA sequence: TGTGCCAGTAGTTCGGCCGGGACAGGGGTCTACGAGCAGTACTTC. Filled out from reference TRBV19 and TRBJ2-7, the complete variable domain reads DGGITQSPKYLFRKEGQNVTLSCEQNLNHDAMYWYRQDPGQGLRLIYYSQIVNDFQKGDIAEGYSVSREKKESFPLTVTSAQKNPTAFYLCASSSAGTGVYEQYFGPGTRLTVT.

The chain is built from TRBV9 and TRBJ1-5, with no clear D. CDR1 and CDR2 from the germline V gene are SGDLS and YYNGEE. With 7 bases removed from V and 5 bases from J, the gap between germline ends came to 10 bases. The CDR3 extends over 12 amino acids. The CDR3 here is CASGRGDQPQHF. The DNA for the CDR3 is TGTGCCAGCGGCAGAGGAGATCAGCCCCAGCATTTT.

This chain uses TRBV5-1 with TRBJ1-1; TRBD1 is a possible D gene (6 bases). The germline V gene encodes CDR1 SGHRS and CDR2 YFSETQ. Trimming pared 0 bases from V and 4 bases from J, leaving 10 bases between. This CDR3 spans 14 amino acids. CDR3 nucleotide sequence: TGCGCCAGCAGCTTGGAAGCAGGGGTCACTGAAGCTTTCTTT. It yields the protein CASSLEAGVTEAFF.

The V and J genes are TRBV4-1 and TRBJ2-1, with unresolved D. This CDR3 spans 16 amino acids. Germline CDR1 is MGHRA and CDR2 is YSYEKL. V lost 9 bases and J lost 7, with 25 bases in between. The DNA for the CDR3 is TGCGCCAGTCATCCAATCGGGCCCGGAAAGGGTAATGAGCAGTTCTTC. It is translated as CASHPIGPGKGNEQFF.

V and J are TRBV7-6 and TRBJ2-1; D is possibly TRBD1 (6 bases). This CDR3 has 15 residues. V dropped 5 bases and J dropped 2 bases, with 13 bases sitting between them. CDR1 SGHVS and CDR2 FNYEAQ come from the germline V gene. CDR3 nucleotide sequence: TGTGCCAGCAGCCAGACAGGTCCTGCCTACAATGAGCAGTTCTTC. Translating gives CASSQTGPAYNEQFF. The complete variable domain, with remaining parts taken from reference TRBV7-6 and TRBJ2-1, reads GAGVSQSPRYKVTKRGQDVALRCDPISGHVSLYWYRQALGQGPEFLTYFNYEAQQDKSGLPNDRFSAERPEGSISTLTIQRTEQRDSAMYRCASSQTGPAYNEQFFGPGTRLTVL.

The V and J genes are TRBV6-6 and TRBJ1-5; no clear D. Germline lookup yields CDR1 MNHNY and CDR2 SVGAGI (reference sequence). The CDR3 is made up of 13 amino acids. V lost 5 bases, J lost 6 bases, and 11 bases lay in between. As DNA, the CDR3 is TGTGCCAGCAGTGGGCCGGTCGGTCAGCCCCAGCATTTT. Translated, it gives CASSGPVGQPQHF.

A few counts support this clone. V and J are TRBV27 and TRBJ2-3; D might be TRBD1 or TRBD2, each matching 6 bases. CDR1 is MNHEY and CDR2 is SMNVEV in the germline V gene (reference sequence). V gave up 1 base and J gave up 3 bases, with 14 bases separating them. The CDR3 runs 16 residues. The CDR3 DNA is TGTGCCAGCAGTTTATTACAGGGAGGTAGGACAGATACGCAGTATTTT. The encoded protein is CASSLLQGGRTDTQYF.

The chain combines TRBV12-3 or TRBV12-4 with TRBJ2-1; D unclear. Trimming cost V 3 bases and J 6 bases, with 9 bases left between them. There are 13 residues in the CDR3. CDR3 amino acids: CASSFPGVNEQFF. CDR3 nucleotides: TGTGCCAGCAGTTTTCCGGGCGTCAATGAGCAGTTCTTC.

This sequence joins TRBV15 and TRBJ1-5, with 10 bases identical to TRBD1. The V and J ends lost 5 bases and 3 bases, in that order; junction bases with no gene match: 4. This CDR3 is 15 amino acids long. CDR1 is LNHNV, CDR2 YYDKDF, per germline (reference sequence). CDR3 sequence: CATSRTGGSNQPQHF. CDR3 nucleotides: TGTGCCACCAGCCGGACAGGGGGTTCCAATCAGCCCCAGCATTTT.

V gene TRBV7-9 combines with J gene TRBJ2-7; tentatively, D is TRBD1 (6 bases). Trimming removed 6 bases from V and 6 bases from J, with 15 bases in between. Germline values: CDR1 SEHNR, CDR2 FQNEAQ (reference sequence). There are 13 residues in the CDR3. The CDR3 DNA is TGTGCCAGCAGTACCCAGGGGCGAGGCGAGCAGTACTTC. Residues: CASSTQGRGEQYF.

The chain employs TRBV6-5 and TRBJ1-5; D call uncertain. V was cut by 9 bases and J by 0 bases, with 12 bases left in between. The CDR3 consists of 14 residues. Per germline, CDR1 MNHEY and CDR2 SVGAGI. The CDR3 sequence: CASSGAHSNQPQHF. The DNA of the CDR3 is TGTGCCAGTTCAGGAGCACATAGCAATCAGCCCCAGCATTTT.

The J gene is TRBJ1-3, the V gene TRBV5-5; D uncertain. Trimming removed 4 bases at V and 2 bases at J, with 13 bases between. The CDR3 extends over 15 amino acids. Germline V CDR1 and CDR2: SGHKS, YYEKEE (reference sequence). The CDR3 loop reads CASSPTFGPGNTIYF. As DNA, the CDR3 is TGTGCCAGCAGCCCCACCTTCGGGCCTGGAAACACCATATATTTT.

Note on this clone: A junction boundary mismatches the germline segment, possibly from a read error. The V and J genes are TRBV12-3 or TRBV12-4 and TRBJ1-2; no definite D call. The CDR3 runs to 12 residues. The chain's CDR3 is CASSLPGPLYAF. CDR3 DNA sequence: TGTGCCAGCAGTTTACCCGGGCCCCTCTACGCCTTC.

The chain couples TRBV6-2 or TRBV6-3 to TRBJ2-1; a weak D match, TRBD2 (6 bases). Trimming cost V 0 bases and J 12 bases, with 15 bases left between them. Germline V gene sequence: CDR1 MNHEY, CDR2 SVGEGT. There are 14 residues in the CDR3. In nucleotides, the CDR3 is TGTGCCAGCAGTTACTCCGGACTACCCTCCGGGCAGTTCTTC. Residues: CASSYSGLPSGQFF.

The rearrangement uses TRBV2 and TRBJ1-2, with 11 bases lining up with TRBD1. The CDR3 length is 15 residues. V was clipped by 3 bases and J by 3 bases; unmatched bases: 3. CDR1 and CDR2 from the germline V gene are SNHLY and FYNNEI. As DNA, the CDR3 is TGTGCCAGCAGTGAGTTGGGACAGGGGGACTATGGCTACACCTTC. This encodes CASSELGQGDYGYTF.

The chain is built from TRBV5-1 and TRBJ2-1; no definite D call. This CDR3 is 17 amino acids long. With 4 bases removed from V and 2 bases from J, the gap between germline ends came to 19 bases. Germline assignment: CDR1 SGHRS and CDR2 YFSETQ. The CDR3 spells CASSPPSTGKPYNEQFF. The CDR3 DNA is TGCGCCAGCAGCCCGCCCAGCACGGGCAAACCCTACAATGAGCAGTTCTTC.

The chain links TRBV7-2 to TRBJ1-6; no firm D call. The germline CDR1 and CDR2 sequences are SGHTA and FQGNSA. The CDR3 loop spans 15 amino acids. V gave up 3 bases and J gave up 9 bases, with 15 bases separating them. CDR3 sequence (DNA): TGTGCCAGCAGCTTTGCGACGGATGGTTTTTCACCCCTCCACTTT. This codes for CASSFATDGFSPLHF.

V usage is TRBV7-9 and J usage is TRBJ2-7; perhaps D is TRBD1 or TRBD2 (5 bases each). Per the germline V gene, CDR1 is SEHNR and CDR2 is FQNEAQ (reference sequence). V shed 5 bases and J shed 5 bases, with 19 bases lying between them. The CDR3 runs 15 residues. CDR3 region: CASSGGPRQDNEQYF. CDR3 coding DNA: TGTGCCAGCAGCGGCGGGCCGCGGCAGGACAACGAGCAGTACTTC.

J is TRBJ1-2 and V is TRBV3-1 (or the pseudogene TRBV3-2), with D possibly matching TRBD1 (6 bases). Germline loops: CDR1 LGHDT, CDR2 YNNKEL (reference sequence). This CDR3 is 13 amino acids long. V was shortened by 4 bases and J by 6 bases, with 12 bases between the two germline ends. In DNA, the CDR3 is TGTGCCAGCAGCCCACACCAGGGGAATGGCTACACCTTC. Its translation: CASSPHQGNGYTF.

This chain connects TRBV2 to TRBJ1-3; 7 bases are shared with TRBD1. V was pared by 5 bases and J by 0 bases, with 1 base of the junction left unmatched. Germline V gene data show CDR1 as SNHLY and CDR2 as FYNNEI. CDR3 length: 14 amino acids. The CDR3, as DNA: TGTGCCAGCAGTTGGGACAGCTCTGGAAACACCATATATTTT. This sequence encodes CASSWDSSGNTIYF.